The present TCR beta chain was sequenced within a study of cytomegalovirus exposure and HLA in healthy donors. V lost 5 bases, J lost 3 bases, and 11 bases lay in between. The CDR3 length is 13 residues. CDR1 and CDR2 from the germline V gene are SGHTA and FQGNSA. The PCR employed 60 Vbeta primers together with 13 Jbeta primers. The protocol was immunoSEQ multiplex PCR, while the TCRdb copy is restricted to in-frame clones and leaves out a portion. This sample yields tens of thousands of clones, of which 64% are seen a single time; roughly 2.1% belongs to the top ten. A word on this clone: Its antigen is still unknown.

Findings and caveats of the study: Later analysis reportedly placed an Asian-associated ancestry cluster below the approximately 680-donor mean in N-insertions.

The clonotype comes from a human donor in good health. The chain carries TRBV7-2 and TRBJ2-7; TRBD1 might be the D (6 bases). Sequencing input: PBMCs. The CDR3 DNA reads TGTGCCAGCAGCCTAGACAGGAGCTACGAGCAGTACTTC. Translated: CASSLDRSYEQYF.